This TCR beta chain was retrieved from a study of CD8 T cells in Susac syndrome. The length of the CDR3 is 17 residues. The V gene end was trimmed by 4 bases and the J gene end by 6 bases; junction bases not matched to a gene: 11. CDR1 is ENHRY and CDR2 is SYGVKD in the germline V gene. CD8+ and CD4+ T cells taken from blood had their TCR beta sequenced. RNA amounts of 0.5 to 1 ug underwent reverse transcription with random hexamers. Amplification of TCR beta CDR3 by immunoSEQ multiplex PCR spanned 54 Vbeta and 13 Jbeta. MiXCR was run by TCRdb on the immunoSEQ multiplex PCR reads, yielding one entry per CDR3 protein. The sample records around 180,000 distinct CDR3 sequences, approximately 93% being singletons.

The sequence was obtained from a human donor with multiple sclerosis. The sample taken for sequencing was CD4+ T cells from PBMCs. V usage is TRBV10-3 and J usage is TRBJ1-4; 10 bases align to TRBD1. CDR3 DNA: TGTGCCATCAGTGGACAGGGGGCCGAAGGGAACCATGAAAAACTGTTTTTT. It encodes CAISGQGAEGNHEKLFF.